These 10 T cell receptor beta chains were sequenced from one sample in a study of response to subunit inactivated influenza vaccine. A single record per CDR3 protein comes from TCRdb applying MiXCR to the RT-PCR reads. Of hundreds of thousands of distinct CDR3 sequences in the sample, approximately 17% were seen once. The sample consisted of CD4+ T cells sorted from PBMCs, taken around 25 months after vaccination. These receptors came from a man between 50 and 70 years old who received an inactivated influenza vaccine.

The rearrangement joins TRBV25-1 to TRBJ2-1, with 14 bases that match TRBD2. Per the germline V gene, CDR1 is MGHDK and CDR2 is SYGVNS. This CDR3 is built from 18 residues. The V and J ends lost 3 bases and 2 bases, in that order; junction bases with no gene match: 6. The CDR3 protein is CASSDRGGLAGAYNEQFF. CDR3 nucleotides: TGTGCCAGCAGTGATCGGGGGGGACTAGCGGGAGCCTACAATGAGCAGTTCTTC. Complete variable domain (other parts from reference TRBV25-1 and TRBJ2-1): EADIYQTPRYLVIGTGKKITLECSQTMGHDKMYWYQQDPGMELHLIHYSYGVNSTEKGDLSSESTVSRIRTEHFPLTLESARPSHTSQYLCASSDRGGLAGAYNEQFFGPGTRLTVL.

The rearrangement uses TRBV13 and TRBJ1-2; maybe TRBD1 (6 bases). Trimming removed 5 bases at V and 10 bases at J, with 23 bases between. The CDR3 totals 15 residues. Germline CDR1 PRHDT, CDR2 FYEKMQ (reference sequence). The CDR3 is CASSRGTSPFGDYTF. CDR3 in DNA: TGTGCCAGCAGCCGCGGGACATCCCCTTTCGGCGACTACACCTTC.

The rearrangement joins TRBV6-1 to TRBJ2-7; TRBD1 aligns across 10 bases. The germline CDR1 and CDR2 sequences are MNHNS and SASEGT. The J segment lost 2 bases and the V segment lost 5 bases, leaving 3 bases of the junction unmatched. This CDR3 spans 14 amino acids. In nucleotides, the CDR3 is TGTGCCAGCAGTATCGGGACAGGGGCCTACGAGCAGTACTTC. Translated, it gives CASSIGTGAYEQYF.

The chain couples TRBV3-1 to TRBJ1-3; D is ambiguous. The CDR3 runs 16 residues. Germline CDR1 is LGHDT and CDR2 is YNNKEL (reference sequence). Trimming shortened V by 1 base and J by 3 bases, and 13 bases separated the two germline ends. The CDR3 loop reads CASSQVLHAGGNTIYF. In DNA form, the CDR3 reads TGTGCCAGCAGCCAAGTTCTGCACGCCGGTGGAAACACCATATATTTT. Full variable domain (outside the CDR3, taken from reference TRBV3-1 and TRBJ1-3): DTAVSQTPKYLVTQMGNDKSIKCEQNLGHDTMYWYKQDSKKFLKIMFSYNNKELIINETVPNRFSPKSPDKAHLNLHINSLELGDSAVYFCASSQVLHAGGNTIYFGEGSWLTVV.

The rearrangement links TRBV6-1 to TRBJ2-3; TRBD2 aligns across 7 bases. V trimming: 6 bases; J trimming: 4 bases; junction bases outside the gene matches: 13. The CDR3 spans 16 residues. Germline CDR1 reads MNHNS; CDR2 reads SASEGT. The CDR3 coding sequence is TGTGCCAGCAGCCGGAATAGCGGGTTCGCCGCAGATACGCAGTATTTT. It is translated as CASSRNSGFAADTQYF.

In this sample, this clonotype turned up many times. J is TRBJ1-2 and V is TRBV6-2 or TRBV6-3, with 9 bases fitting TRBD1. V trimming: 6 bases; J trimming: 8 bases; junction bases outside the gene matches: 10. In germline, CDR1 is MNHEY, CDR2 SVGEGT. The CDR3 has 14 amino acids. In DNA form, the CDR3 reads TGTGCCAGCAGACAGACCGGGACAGGGAACGGCTACACCTTC. Its protein product is CASRQTGTGNGYTF.

The sample holds a few counts of this clonotype. This chain uses TRBV12-3 or TRBV12-4 with TRBJ2-1; no clear D. The V end lost 3 bases, the J end lost 2 bases, and 8 bases lay between the germline ends. The CDR3 length is 14 residues. The CDR3 region has the DNA TGTGCCAGCAGTTTTCTTGCCCCCTACAATGAGCAGTTCTTC. Translated: CASSFLAPYNEQFF.

The rearrangement joins TRBV30 to TRBJ2-5; no reliable D call. The CDR3 is 11 amino acids. Trimming removed 4 bases from V and 2 bases from J, with 5 bases in between. CDR1 and CDR2 (germline): GTSNPN, SVGIG (reference sequence). This CDR3 is CAWTAQETQYF. CDR3 coding DNA: TGTGCCTGGACAGCTCAAGAGACCCAGTACTTC.

There are a few counts of this clonotype. The V gene is TRBV5-1, the J gene TRBJ1-1, with D perhaps matching TRBD1 (5 bases). The CDR3 sequence is 15 residues long. Trimming left V 5 bases short and J 4 bases short, with 18 bases between. Germline values: CDR1 SGHRS, CDR2 YFSETQ. CDR3 coding DNA: TGCGCCAGCAGTACCCGGGGCGGATGGGGCACTGAAGCTTTCTTT. Encoded protein: CASSTRGGWGTEAFF.

About this clonotype itself: This may arise from a read error, as a much more abundant clone is one base away. The gene calls are TRBV6-2 or TRBV6-3 and TRBJ1-1, with D perhaps matching TRBD1 (5 bases). Per germline, CDR1 MNHEY and CDR2 SVGEGT. V lost 8 bases and J 4 bases, leaving 14 bases between the germline ends. The CDR3 extends over 13 amino acids. As DNA, the CDR3 is TGTGCCAGCGGTGCGTGGGGGACCACTGAAGCTTTCTTT. Its translation: CASGAWGTTEAFF.